These 5 T cell receptor beta chains share one sample of origin, sequenced in a study of control samples from healthy donors and cancer patients (dated by TCRdb to the early 2020s). The library was prepared using the immunoSEQ multiplex PCR assay. TCRdb mirrors the immuneACCESS table, restricted to in-frame sequences. Some clones are absent from its copies; in checked studies, under half trace to an unresolved V gene, and the reason for the others is unknown. Counted in this sample were more than 75,000 clones; 85% to 90% of them appeared once. Jointly, the top ten make up about 5.5% of the sample. Material: blood. The receptors shown here come from a man aged 50 to 60 in good health.

This chain uses TRBV19 with TRBJ1-5; D remains ambiguous. The germline V and J ends were trimmed by 4 bases and 2 bases, with 9 bases remaining between them. The CDR3 is 14 amino acids. Germline V gives CDR1 LNHDA, CDR2 SQIVND (reference sequence). The CDR3: CASSSLMGNQPQHF. The DNA of the CDR3 is TGTGCCAGTAGTAGCCTTATGGGCAATCAGCCCCAGCATTTT. Full variable domain (outside the CDR3, taken from reference TRBV19 and TRBJ1-5): DGGITQSPKYLFRKEGQNVTLSCEQNLNHDAMYWYRQDPGQGLRLIYYSQIVNDFQKGDIAEGYSVSREKKESFPLTVTSAQKNPTAFYLCASSSLMGNQPQHFGDGTRLSIL.

This chain joins TRBV11-2 and TRBJ2-3; perhaps D is TRBD1 or TRBD2 (5 bases each). The CDR3 contains 15 residues. V was cut by 0 bases and J by 1 base, with 8 bases left in between. The germline CDR1 and CDR2 sequences are SGHAT and FQNNGV. In DNA, the CDR3 is TGTGCCAGCAGCTTAGATGGGACCGGCACAGATACGCAGTATTTT. Residues: CASSLDGTGTDTQYF.

By share, this clone counts as medium-sized. The rearrangement joins TRBV5-4 to TRBJ1-1; TRBD1 is a possible D gene (6 bases). Deletions cut 2 bases from V and 2 bases from J, with 7 bases between. Per the germline V gene, CDR1 is SGHNT and CDR2 is YYREEE (reference sequence). This CDR3 is built from 13 residues. The CDR3 sequence: CASSLQGNTEAFF. As DNA, the CDR3 is TGTGCCAGCAGCTTACAGGGAAACACTGAAGCTTTCTTT.

The CDR3 loop is CATRGQGSYNEQFF. DNA for the CDR3: TGTGCCACCCGAGGACAGGGATCCTACAATGAGCAGTTCTTC. This chain connects TRBV24-1 to TRBJ2-1; 8 bases align to TRBD1. V shed 9 bases, J shed 1 base, and the junction held 4 bases outside the gene matches. CDR3 size: 14 residues. The V gene's germline CDR1 is KGHDR and CDR2 SFDVKD.

The genes are TRBV18 and TRBJ2-3; 8 nucleotides line up with TRBD1. The CDR3 sequence is 14 residues long. Per the germline V gene, CDR1 is KGHSH and CDR2 is LQKENI. Trimming at V came to 6 bases and at J to 4 bases, leaving 6 bases not matched to a gene. In nucleotides, the CDR3 is TGTGCCAGCTCCGGACAGGGATACGCAGATACGCAGTATTTT. Translated: CASSGQGYADTQYF.